This T cell receptor (beta chain) stems from a study of T cell changes during pregnancy in multiple sclerosis. Here immunoSEQ multiplex PCR was the method, and the copy in TCRdb shows in-frame clones only, minus some. The data contain approximately 30,000 clones, roughly 86% of them seen just once; the ten biggest clones take up 8.3%. CDR1 MGHRA and CDR2 YSYEKL come from the germline V gene. V gave up 1 base and J gave up 3 bases; unmatched junction bases: 3. This CDR3 has 15 residues. V and J are TRBV4-1 and TRBJ2-1; 7 nucleotides align to TRBD2. The receptor was isolated from a female donor with multiple sclerosis, enrolled in a pregnancy study. The sample in question was CD8+ T cells from peripheral blood mononuclear cells, obtained in the second trimester of pregnancy. The CDR3 DNA is TGCGCCAGCAGCCAAGCGGGGGGATTCTACAATGAGCAGTTCTTC. It codes for CASSQAGGFYNEQFF.